A single sample gave rise to the 5 T cell receptor beta chains below, sequenced in a study of cytomegalovirus exposure and HLA in healthy donors. The PCR used 60 Vbeta and 13 Jbeta primers. Assay: immunoSEQ multiplex PCR; the TCRdb copy retains only in-frame clones and omits some. Of nearly 200,000 clones listed, roughly four fifths are singletons. The sample comprised PBMCs. The receptors come from a woman between 25 and 40 years old in good health and CMV-seropositive.

The chain combines TRBV2 with TRBJ1-1; 9 nucleotides match TRBD1. The CDR3 totals 13 residues. The junction had 6 bases not matched to a gene; V was cut back by 9 bases and J by 4 bases. Germline assignment: CDR1 SNHLY and CDR2 FYNNEI. CDR3 bases: TGTGCCAGTTCGGACAGGGGAGTCACTGAAGCTTTCTTT. The encoded protein is CASSDRGVTEAFF.

The chain's CDR3 is CASSDNLWGRVVEQFF. The CDR3 nucleotides are TGTGCCAGCAGTGATAATTTGTGGGGCCGGGTCGTTGAGCAGTTCTTC. The J gene is TRBJ2-1, the V gene TRBV6-1; weak D call: TRBD1 (5 bases). V lost 3 bases and J lost 9, with 21 bases in between. The CDR3 is 16 residues long. From germline, CDR1 is MNHNS and CDR2 SASEGT.

This chain uses TRBV4-3 with TRBJ2-7, with a possible D match to TRBD2 (6 bases). The germline gives CDR1 LGHNA, CDR2 YSLEER. The length of the CDR3 is 14 residues. The V gene lost 2 bases and the J gene lost 1 base, with 9 bases spanning the gap. The CDR3 DNA is TGCGCCAGCAGCCAAACGCGGGGTTCCTACGAGCAGTACTTC. It specifies CASSQTRGSYEQYF.

The gene calls are TRBV6-1 and TRBJ2-1; 7 bases map to TRBD1. Trimming took 2 bases from V and 4 from J; bases not matched to a gene: 17. This CDR3 is 19 amino acids long. Germline CDR1 MNHNS, CDR2 SASEGT. The DNA of the CDR3 is TGTGCCAGCAGTGAATCTCCGTGGGTCTCAGGGGGTATATACAATGAGCAGTTCTTC. Translation: CASSESPWVSGGIYNEQFF.

The chain joins TRBV19 to TRBJ2-1, with TRBD2 matching 13 bases. The length of the CDR3 is 17 residues. Trimming removed 5 bases from V and 8 bases from J; junction bases left unmatched: 12. Germline CDR1 is LNHDA and CDR2 is SQIVND (reference sequence). The CDR3 coding sequence is TGTGCCAGTAGTGGCACTAGCGGGAGGGCCTTGCCAGATGAGCAGTTCTTC. Its protein is CASSGTSGRALPDEQFF.